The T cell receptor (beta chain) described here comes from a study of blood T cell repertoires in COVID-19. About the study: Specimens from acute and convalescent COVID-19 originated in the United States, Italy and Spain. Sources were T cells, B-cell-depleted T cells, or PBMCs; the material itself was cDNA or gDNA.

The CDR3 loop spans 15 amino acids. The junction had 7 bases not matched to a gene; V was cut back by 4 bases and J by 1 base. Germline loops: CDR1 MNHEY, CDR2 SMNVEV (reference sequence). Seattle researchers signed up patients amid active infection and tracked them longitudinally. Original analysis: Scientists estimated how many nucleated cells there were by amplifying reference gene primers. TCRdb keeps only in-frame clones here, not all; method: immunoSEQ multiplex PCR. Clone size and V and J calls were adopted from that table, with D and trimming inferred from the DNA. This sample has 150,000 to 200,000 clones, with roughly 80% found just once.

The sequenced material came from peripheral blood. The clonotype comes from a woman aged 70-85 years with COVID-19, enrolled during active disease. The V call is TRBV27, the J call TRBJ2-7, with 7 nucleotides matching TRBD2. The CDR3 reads CASSSRESGSYEQYF. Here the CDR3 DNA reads TGTGCCAGCAGTTCGCGGGAGTCCGGATCCTACGAGCAGTACTTC.